These T cell receptor beta chains were read from a single sample in a study of blood T cells in healthy people across ages. TCRdb re-called the 5' RACE reads with MiXCR, one entry per CDR3 protein. The repertoire holds hundreds of thousands of distinct CDR3 sequences, with 20% to 25% as singletons. What was sequenced was blood. Source of these receptors: a man aged 70 or older in good health. Both conserved end residues are part of each CDR3.

len	v_gene	j_gene	CDR3aa
14	TRBV30	TRBJ1-4	CAWNMGLSNEKLFF
15	TRBV12-3/TRBV12-4	TRBJ2-3	CASSSQGTSTDMQYF
16	TRBV5-5	TRBJ2-7	CASSLPSGRTIYEQYF
14	TRBV4-3	TRBJ2-5	CASSQGQFQETQYF
14	TRBV7-9	TRBJ2-1	CASSLGPGEDEQFF
16	TRBV7-2	TRBJ2-1	CASSFLSSGRANEQFF
15	TRBV6-6	TRBJ2-5	CASSYEAGRQETQYF
13	TRBV24-1	TRBJ2-1	CATSRFREQEQFF
12	TRBV5-1	TRBJ1-6	CASSKDTSALHF
14	TRBV18	TRBJ2-7	CASSPGTGGYEQYF
17	TRBV20-1	TRBJ2-1	CSAPSGLAGGSYNEQFF
14	TRBV20-1	.	CSARGDSEPDEQFF
13	TRBV6-1	TRBJ1-5	CASSVDINQPQHF
15	TRBV5-6	TRBJ2-1	CASSLALADYNEQFF
14	TRBV12-3/TRBV12-4	TRBJ1-6	CASKPGTANSPLHF
11	TRBV7-2	TRBJ2-5	CASSPEETQCF